These 30 T cell receptor beta chains were all obtained from the same sample, sequenced in a study of blood T cell repertoires in COVID-19. Generated by immunoSEQ multiplex PCR, the TCRdb table keeps only in-frame clones and is missing some. This sample has almost 30,000 clones, with nearly 80% found just once. The sequenced sample consisted of peripheral blood. The receptors were sampled from a woman in her seventies with acute or convalescent COVID-19.

V is TRBV9 and J is TRBJ2-5, with 14 bases aligning to TRBD2. Germline assignment: CDR1 SGDLS and CDR2 YYNGEE. With V trimmed by 2 bases and J by 3 bases, 0 bases remained unmatched. CDR3 length: 15 amino acids. CDR3 region: CASSVGLAGEETQYF. CDR3 nucleotides: TGTGCCAGCAGCGTGGGACTAGCGGGAGAAGAGACCCAGTACTTC.

The chain uses TRBV5-1 and TRBJ2-7, with a weak D call TRBD2 (6 bases). Germline CDR1 SGHRS, CDR2 YFSETQ. Trimming cost V 0 bases and J 0 bases, with 10 bases left between them. CDR3 length: 15 amino acids. This CDR3 is CASSLGDSPSYEQYF. The CDR3 region has the DNA TGCGCCAGCAGCTTGGGGGACTCCCCCTCCTACGAGCAGTACTTC.

The chain couples TRBV5-1 to TRBJ2-7, with D possibly TRBD2 on 6 matching bases. Trimming left V 3 bases short and J 3 bases short, with 16 bases between. Germline values: CDR1 SGHRS, CDR2 YFSETQ. The CDR3 sequence is 15 residues long. The DNA of the CDR3 is TGCGCCAGCAGCTCAACCCATAGCGGAAACTACGAGCAGTACTTC. It specifies CASSSTHSGNYEQYF.

CDR3 protein: CASSARDRVRNTEAFF. The DNA of the CDR3 is TGTGCCAGCAGTGCCCGGGACAGGGTTAGGAACACTGAAGCTTTCTTT. The chain couples TRBV6-1 to TRBJ1-1, with TRBD1 matching 9 bases. V shed 4 bases, J shed 1 base, and the junction held 7 bases outside the gene matches. Germline V gene sequence: CDR1 MNHNS, CDR2 SASEGT. This CDR3 spans 16 amino acids.

The V call is TRBV19, the J call TRBJ2-5; tentative D call: TRBD1 (5 bases). The CDR3 is made up of 13 amino acids. Trimming cost V 2 bases and J 3 bases, with 7 bases left between them. The germline V gene encodes CDR1 LNHDA and CDR2 SQIVND (reference sequence). CDR3 residues: CASSIWGKETQYF. CDR3 bases: TGTGCCAGTAGTATATGGGGCAAAGAGACCCAGTACTTC.

The chain is built from TRBV7-3 and TRBJ2-5; 7 positions agree with TRBD1. V dropped 2 bases and J dropped 5; count of bases not matched to a gene: 2. From germline, CDR1 is SGHTA and CDR2 FQGTGA. The length of the CDR3 is 13 residues. The CDR3 loop reads CASSLGRGETQYF. The CDR3 region has the DNA TGTGCCAGCAGCTTAGGCAGGGGGGAGACCCAGTACTTC.

The chain uses TRBV7-6 and TRBJ2-3; 14 bases map to TRBD2. The CDR3 loop spans 19 amino acids. The germline V gene has CDR1 SGHVS and CDR2 FNYEAQ. Trimming cost V 4 bases and J 0 bases; bases outside gene matches: 9. The DNA for the CDR3 is TGTGCCAGCAGCTCGGGACTAGCGGGGGCCCTCGATAGCACAGATACGCAGTATTTT. Protein product: CASSSGLAGALDSTDTQYF.

The chain links TRBV5-1 to TRBJ2-5; D is uncertain. The CDR3 loop spans 13 amino acids. The germline CDR1 and CDR2 sequences are SGHRS and YFSETQ. Trimming left V 4 bases short and J 1 base short, with 8 bases between. The CDR3 region is CASSRGSQETQYF. DNA of the CDR3: TGCGCCAGCAGCCGAGGTTCCCAAGAGACCCAGTACTTC.

The CDR3 nucleotides are TGTGCCACCAGCAGGGGGAGAAGCCAGCCGGGGGGGACCCAGTACTTC. It specifies CATSRGRSQPGGTQYF. The chain is built from TRBV15 and TRBJ2-5; 7 positions agree with TRBD2. The CDR3 sequence is 16 residues long. The V segment lost 3 bases and the J segment 7 bases; nucleotides outside the gene matches: 14. CDR1 and CDR2 from the germline V gene are LNHNV and YYDKDF (reference sequence).

This clone was detected many times. The chain links TRBV27 to TRBJ2-7; maybe TRBD2 (6 bases). From germline, CDR1 is MNHEY and CDR2 SMNVEV (reference sequence). The CDR3 totals 13 residues. Trimming removed 8 bases at V and 2 bases at J, with 13 bases between. CDR3 region: CASGTGGTYEQYF. CDR3 DNA sequence: TGTGCCAGCGGAACCGGCGGGACCTACGAGCAGTACTTC.

V is TRBV29-1 and J is TRBJ2-1; 8 bases are a match to TRBD2. The germline gives CDR1 SQVTM, CDR2 ANQGSEA. The J segment lost 12 bases and the V segment lost 3 bases, leaving 7 bases of the junction unmatched. The length of the CDR3 is 12 residues. The CDR3 DNA reads TGCAGCGTTGATACAGCGGGAGAATTGCAGTTCTTC. This encodes CSVDTAGELQFF.

V is TRBV13 and J is TRBJ2-7; TRBD1 is a possible D gene (5 bases). V dropped 6 bases and J dropped 4 bases, with 13 bases sitting between them. CDR1 is PRHDT, CDR2 FYEKMQ, per germline (reference sequence). The CDR3 is made up of 13 amino acids. The CDR3 sequence: CASSPGIGYEQYF. CDR3 DNA: TGTGCCAGCAGTCCAGGGATAGGGTACGAGCAGTACTTC.

The V call is TRBV19, the J call TRBJ2-2; maybe TRBD2 (6 bases). Deletions cut 3 bases from V and 4 bases from J, with 12 bases between. CDR1 LNHDA and CDR2 SQIVND come from the germline V gene (reference sequence). The length of the CDR3 is 15 residues. The CDR3 reads CASSILEGVTGELFF. The CDR3 nucleotides are TGTGCCAGTAGTATCTTGGAGGGAGTCACCGGGGAGCTGTTTTTT.

V is TRBV27 and J is TRBJ2-7; D possibly corresponds to TRBD1 (6 bases). V lost 5 bases and J 6 bases, leaving 23 bases between the germline ends. The CDR3 runs to 16 residues. CDR1 MNHEY and CDR2 SMNVEV come from the germline V gene (reference sequence). CDR3 in amino acids: CASSQQRGLRSGEQYF. The CDR3 DNA reads as TGTGCCAGCAGTCAACAGAGGGGGTTAAGGTCGGGCGAGCAGTACTTC.

The CDR3 is CASSLYGDNEKLFF. CDR3 DNA: TGTGCCAGCAGCTTATACGGGGATAATGAAAAACTGTTTTTT. The rearrangement uses TRBV7-9 and TRBJ1-4, with D unresolved. V gave up 2 bases and J gave up 4 bases, with 8 bases separating them. Germline CDR1 and CDR2: SEHNR and FQNEAQ (reference sequence). This CDR3 has 14 amino acids.

This sequence joins TRBV10-2 and TRBJ1-5, with D maybe TRBD1 (5 bases). The V end was cut by 1 base, the J end by 5 bases, with 9 bases between. Germline V gene data show CDR1 as WSHSY and CDR2 as SAAADI. The CDR3 consists of 14 residues. The CDR3 DNA is TGCGCCAGCAGTGAGTACGGGGGGTATCAGCCCCAGCATTTT. The encoded protein is CASSEYGGYQPQHF.

The chain joins TRBV5-4 to TRBJ2-1; 9 bases are shared with TRBD1. The CDR3 is 14 amino acids. V dropped 3 bases and J dropped 6; count of bases not matched to a gene: 4. Looked up from germline, CDR1 is SGHNT and CDR2 is YYREEE (reference sequence). The CDR3 DNA is TGTGCCAGCAGCTCGCGGACAGGGGCCAATGAGCAGTTCTTC. It specifies CASSSRTGANEQFF.

This chain links TRBV7-2 with TRBJ1-2, with a tentative D call TRBD1 (5 bases). Germline lookup yields CDR1 SGHTA and CDR2 FQGNSA. The length of the CDR3 is 13 residues. Trimming left V 1 base short and J 5 bases short, with 8 bases between. The CDR3 DNA is TGTGCCAGCAGCTTAGGGCAGGGATATGGCTACACCTTC. It is translated as CASSLGQGYGYTF.

CDR3: CASSPEEGYEKLFF. CDR3 nucleotides: TGCGCCAGCAGCCCAGAAGAGGGTTACGAAAAACTGTTTTTT. The chain uses TRBV4-3 and TRBJ1-4; D not certain. Trimming shortened V by 4 bases and J by 8 bases, and 14 bases separated the two germline ends. The CDR3 spans 14 residues. The germline V gene encodes CDR1 LGHNA and CDR2 YSLEER.

The V and J genes are TRBV11-2 and TRBJ2-1, with 7 nucleotides matching TRBD1. This CDR3 is 17 amino acids long. Germline CDR1 and CDR2: SGHAT and FQNNGV. V trimming: 5 bases; J trimming: 7 bases; junction bases outside the gene matches: 17. The DNA of the CDR3 is TGTGCCAGCAGCAGACGTGTCTTAGGGGGCGCGAAGAATGAGCAGTTCTTC. Amino acids: CASSRRVLGGAKNEQFF.

As DNA, the CDR3 is TGCGCCAGCAGTGTGGCGGGGAGCTCCTACAATGAGCAGTTCTTC. Amino acid sequence: CASSVAGSSYNEQFF. The chain recombines TRBV10-1 with TRBJ2-1; weak D call: TRBD2 (6 bases). The germline CDR1 and CDR2 sequences are WNHNN and SYGVQD (reference sequence). The CDR3 covers 15 residues. The V end was cut by 4 bases, the J end by 0 bases, with 10 bases between.

This clone was recorded a few times. The V gene is TRBV28, the J gene TRBJ2-5, with TRBD2 matching over 7 bases. Per the germline V gene, CDR1 is MDHEN and CDR2 is SYDVKM. V was pared by 7 bases and J by 3 bases, with 11 bases of the junction left unmatched. This CDR3 is 15 amino acids long. CDR3 loop: CASKPRTRREETQYF. CDR3 coding DNA: TGTGCCAGCAAACCCCGGACTAGGCGGGAAGAGACCCAGTACTTC.

V is TRBV23-1 and J is TRBJ1-3, with D perhaps TRBD1 (6 bases). TRBV23-1 is assigned to the ORF class and has an uncertain function. The CDR3 runs to 17 residues. Trimming took 1 base from V and 4 from J, leaving 17 bases between them. CDR3 loop: CASSQLRAGAEGNTIYF. CDR3 DNA sequence: TGCGCCAGCAGTCAATTAAGAGCAGGGGCGGAAGGAAACACCATATATTTT.

This chain connects TRBV28 to TRBJ1-2; possibly TRBD1 for D (6 bases). This CDR3 spans 13 amino acids. CDR1 and CDR2 from the germline V gene are MDHEN and SYDVKM. V lost 10 bases and J 0 bases, leaving 12 bases between the germline ends. The CDR3 nucleotides read TGTGCCAACCGGGACAAAACTAACTATGGCTACACCTTC. Translation: CANRDKTNYGYTF.

The chain employs TRBV7-2 and TRBJ2-5, with 8 bases aligning to TRBD1. Germline V gene data show CDR1 as SGHTA and CDR2 as FQGNSA. V was pared by 5 bases and J by 2 bases, with 7 bases of the junction left unmatched. This CDR3 is 15 amino acids long. This CDR3 is CASSRSRQGQETQYF. As DNA, the CDR3 is TGTGCCAGCAGCCGCTCTCGACAGGGGCAAGAGACCCAGTACTTC.

V usage is TRBV3-1 (or the pseudogene TRBV3-2) and J usage is TRBJ2-5; weak D call: TRBD2 (6 bases). Trimming left V 0 bases short and J 5 bases short, with 13 bases between. This CDR3 is 15 amino acids long. Germline CDR1 is LGHDT and CDR2 is YNNKEL (reference sequence). CDR3 loop: CASSQERGGGETQYF. DNA of the CDR3: TGTGCCAGCAGCCAAGAACGGGGTGGGGGGGAGACCCAGTACTTC.

The chain links TRBV5-4 to TRBJ2-1; 7 bases match TRBD1. The CDR3 has 16 residues. V lost 0 bases to trimming and J lost 4 bases; unmatched junction nucleotides: 7. From germline, CDR1 is SGHNT and CDR2 YYREEE (reference sequence). The CDR3 sequence: CASSLVTGTVYNEQFF. The CDR3 bases are TGTGCCAGCAGCTTGGTGACCGGGACAGTTTACAATGAGCAGTTCTTC.

The DNA for the CDR3 is TGTGCCAGCAGCCAACTCCCTATACTAAGCTCCTACAATGAGCAGTTCTTC. Amino acid sequence: CASSQLPILSSYNEQFF. V is TRBV14 and J is TRBJ2-1, with D unresolved. CDR1 and CDR2 from the germline V gene are SGHDN and FVKESK. CDR3 length: 17 amino acids. V was clipped by 2 bases and J by 0 bases, with 14 bases between them.

The chain carries TRBV28 and TRBJ1-5; TRBD1 matches 8 bases. Germline CDR1 MDHEN, CDR2 SYDVKM. The CDR3 is 13 residues long. After removal of 2 bases from V and 15 bases from J, the junction contained 9 bases not matched to a gene. The CDR3 here is CASSLQGARFMHF. The CDR3 bases are TGTGCCAGCAGTTTACAGGGGGCGCGGTTCATGCATTTT.

The chain is built from TRBV5-1 and TRBJ2-5, with D maybe TRBD1 (5 bases). The CDR3 is 13 amino acids. Trimming pared 4 bases from V and 0 bases from J, leaving 7 bases between. Germline CDR1 is SGHRS and CDR2 is YFSETQ. CDR3 coding DNA: TGCGCCAGCAGCCTACAGGACCAAGAGACCCAGTACTTC. Its protein product is CASSLQDQETQYF.